This T cell receptor (beta chain) is from a study of T cell responses to AZD1222 COVID-19 vaccine. The V gene lost 3 bases and the J gene lost 1 base, with 7 bases spanning the gap. The germline gives CDR1 SGHRS, CDR2 YFSETQ. The CDR3 has 13 amino acids. Sequenced by immunoSEQ multiplex PCR; TCRdb stores in-frame clones only, minus some. Among some 200,000 clones listed, about 92% were seen once. Study-level findings and limits: Spike-specific TCR depth and breadth grew after two AZD1222 doses. The span of vaccine-associated CD4 TCRs extended across spike, with dominance at 160-218 and 743-854. The donors showed a predominance of white British ancestry and of females, with possible underestimation of clonal diversity.

This clone was seen only a few times. The antigen remains unidentified. This specimen was peripheral blood, taken 28 days after the second dose of the MenACWY control vaccine. The rearrangement joins TRBV5-1 to TRBJ1-1; D is unresolved. The clonotype was recovered from an adult who received the MenACWY meningococcal vaccine as a control. The CDR3 sequence is CASSSQTNTEAFF. The CDR3 nucleotides are TGCGCCAGCAGCTCCCAGACGAACACTGAAGCTTTCTTT.